This T cell receptor (beta chain) was retrieved from a study of early T cells in non-severe SARS-CoV-2 infection. Findings of the study overall: Matching with VDJdb favored anti-spike CD8 responses (missing private and CD4 specificities).

In its sample, this clonotype was seen many times. Its target is not known. TCRdb reprocessed the 5' RACE reads via MiXCR and lists one record per CDR3 protein. Of approximately 67,000 distinct CDR3 sequences in the sample, around 8.7% were seen once. Looked up from germline, CDR1 is MNHNS and CDR2 is SASEGT. The CDR3 runs 16 residues. Trimming at V came to 8 bases and at J to 0 bases, leaving 8 bases not matched to a gene. Sequencing was done on a sample of whole blood. This chain joins TRBV6-1 and TRBJ2-3; 10 bases are a match to TRBD1. The receptor was isolated from an adult who was a healthcare worker with PCR-confirmed SARS-CoV-2 infection or an uninfected control (not recorded which). CDR3 bases: TGTGCCAGCGGAGCCGGGACAGGGGTTAGCACAGATACGCAGTATTTT. Protein sequence: CASGAGTGVSTDTQYF.